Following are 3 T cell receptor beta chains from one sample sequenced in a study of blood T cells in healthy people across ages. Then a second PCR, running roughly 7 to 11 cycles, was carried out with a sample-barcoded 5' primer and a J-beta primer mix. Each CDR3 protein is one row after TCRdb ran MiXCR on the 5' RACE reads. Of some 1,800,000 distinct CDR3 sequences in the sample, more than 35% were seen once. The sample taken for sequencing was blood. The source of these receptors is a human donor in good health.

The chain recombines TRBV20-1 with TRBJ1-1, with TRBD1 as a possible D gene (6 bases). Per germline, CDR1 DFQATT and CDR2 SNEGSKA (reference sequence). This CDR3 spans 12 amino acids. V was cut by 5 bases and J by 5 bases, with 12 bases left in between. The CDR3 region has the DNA TGCAGTGCTGAGATAGGGGGGACTGAAGCTTTCTTT. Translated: CSAEIGGTEAFF.

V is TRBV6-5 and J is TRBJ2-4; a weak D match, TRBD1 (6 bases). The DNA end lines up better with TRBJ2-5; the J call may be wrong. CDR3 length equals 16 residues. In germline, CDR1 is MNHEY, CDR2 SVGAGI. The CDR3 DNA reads TGTGCCAGCAGTTACGTTAGGGACACGGATAAAGAGACCCAGTACTTC. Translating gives CASSYVRDTDKETQYF.

This CDR3 is CASSQRVAAQVGYNEQFF. The CDR3 DNA reads TGTGCCAGCAGCCAGAGAGTAGCGGCCCAGGTTGGGTACAATGAGCAGTTCTTC. This rearrangement joins TRBV3-1 to TRBJ2-1, with TRBD2 as a possible D gene (6 bases). Trimming cost V 3 bases and J 4 bases, with 22 bases left between them. The germline CDR1 and CDR2 sequences are LGHDT and YNNKEL (reference sequence). The CDR3 consists of 18 residues.